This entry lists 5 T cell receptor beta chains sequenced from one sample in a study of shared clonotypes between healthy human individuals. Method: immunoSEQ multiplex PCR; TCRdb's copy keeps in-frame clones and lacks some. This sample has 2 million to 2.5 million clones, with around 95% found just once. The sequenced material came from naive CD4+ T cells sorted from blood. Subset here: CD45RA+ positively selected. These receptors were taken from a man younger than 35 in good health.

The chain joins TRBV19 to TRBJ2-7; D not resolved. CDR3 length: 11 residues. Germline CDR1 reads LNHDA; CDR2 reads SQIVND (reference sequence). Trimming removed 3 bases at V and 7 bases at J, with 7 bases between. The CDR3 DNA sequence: TGTGCCAGTAGTATCTATGGGGAGCAGTACTTC. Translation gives CASSIYGEQYF.

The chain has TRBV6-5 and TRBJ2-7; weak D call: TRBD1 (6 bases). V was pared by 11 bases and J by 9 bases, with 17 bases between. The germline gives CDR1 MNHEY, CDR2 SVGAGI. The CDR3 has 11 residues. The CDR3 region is CASSQGFRQYF. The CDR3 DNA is TGTGCCTCCTCACAGGGCTTCAGGCAGTACTTC.

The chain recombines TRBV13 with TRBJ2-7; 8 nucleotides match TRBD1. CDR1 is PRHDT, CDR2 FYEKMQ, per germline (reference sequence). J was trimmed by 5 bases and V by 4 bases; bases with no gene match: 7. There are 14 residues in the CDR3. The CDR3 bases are TGTGCCAGCAGCTCCGAGGACAGGGACGACGAGCAGTACTTC. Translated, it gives CASSSEDRDDEQYF.

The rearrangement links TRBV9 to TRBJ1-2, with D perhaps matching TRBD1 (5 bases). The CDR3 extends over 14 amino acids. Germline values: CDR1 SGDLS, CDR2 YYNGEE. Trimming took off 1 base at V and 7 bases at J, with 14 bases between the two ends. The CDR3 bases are TGTGCCAGCAGCGTAAGGCAGGGTTACGGTGGCTACACCTTC. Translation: CASSVRQGYGGYTF.

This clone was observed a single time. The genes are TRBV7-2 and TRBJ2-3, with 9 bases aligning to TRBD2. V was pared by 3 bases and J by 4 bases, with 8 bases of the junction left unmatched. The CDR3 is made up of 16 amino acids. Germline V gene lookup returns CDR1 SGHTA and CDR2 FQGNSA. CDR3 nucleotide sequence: TGTGCCAGCAGCTTGAGACCCGGCGGGAGGGCAGATACGCAGTATTTT. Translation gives CASSLRPGGRADTQYF.